This T cell receptor beta chain was captured in a study of cytomegalovirus exposure and HLA in healthy donors. The PCR made use of 60 Vbeta and 13 Jbeta primers. Generated by immunoSEQ multiplex PCR, the TCRdb table keeps only in-frame clones and is missing some. The table lists 110,000 or so clones, 74% of them singletons, with around 4.2% in the top ten. The origin of this receptor is a woman in her 40s in good health and CMV-seropositive. Sequencing was carried out using PBMCs.

CDR3 loop: CASRHRARSNQPQHF. The CDR3 bases are TGTGCCAGCAGACACAGGGCGCGGAGCAATCAGCCCCAGCATTTT. The V call is TRBV2, the J call TRBJ1-5; TRBD1 is a possible D gene (6 bases). CDR3 size: 15 residues. Germline CDR1 is SNHLY and CDR2 is FYNNEI. The germline V and J ends were trimmed by 6 bases and 1 base, with 13 bases remaining between them.